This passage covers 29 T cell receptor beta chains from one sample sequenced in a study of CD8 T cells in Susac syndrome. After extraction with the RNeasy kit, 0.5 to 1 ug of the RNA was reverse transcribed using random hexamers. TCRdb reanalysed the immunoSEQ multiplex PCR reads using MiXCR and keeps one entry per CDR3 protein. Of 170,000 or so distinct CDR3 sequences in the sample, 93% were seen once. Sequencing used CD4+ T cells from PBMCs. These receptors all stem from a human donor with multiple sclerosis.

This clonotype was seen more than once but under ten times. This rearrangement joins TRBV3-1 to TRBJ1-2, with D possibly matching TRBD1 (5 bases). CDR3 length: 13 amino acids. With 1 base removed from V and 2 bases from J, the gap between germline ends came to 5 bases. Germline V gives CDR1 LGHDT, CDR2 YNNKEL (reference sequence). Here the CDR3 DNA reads TGTGCCAGCAGCCAAGGACAGAACTATGGCTACACCTTC. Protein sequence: CASSQGQNYGYTF.

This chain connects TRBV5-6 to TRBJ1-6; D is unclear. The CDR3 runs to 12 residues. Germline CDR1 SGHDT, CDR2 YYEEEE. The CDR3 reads CATHYENSPLHF. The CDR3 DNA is TGTGCAACCCACTACGAGAATTCACCCCTCCACTTT.

CDR3 protein: CASSHSGGAVAYNEQFF. CDR3 nucleotide sequence: TGTGCCAGCAGCCATAGCGGGGGGGCCGTCGCCTACAATGAGCAGTTCTTC. The chain uses TRBV4-2 and TRBJ2-1, with TRBD2 matching over 11 bases. The V gene end was trimmed by 3 bases and the J gene end by 2 bases; junction bases not matched to a gene: 6. Germline V gene sequence: CDR1 LGHNA, CDR2 YNFKEQ. CDR3 size: 17 residues.

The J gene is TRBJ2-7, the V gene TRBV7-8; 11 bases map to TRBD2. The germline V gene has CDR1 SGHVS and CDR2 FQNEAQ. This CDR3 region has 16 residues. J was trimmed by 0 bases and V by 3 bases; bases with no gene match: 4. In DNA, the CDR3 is TGTGCCAGCAGCTTTATAGCGGGAGGGAACTCCTACGAGCAGTACTTC. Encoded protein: CASSFIAGGNSYEQYF.

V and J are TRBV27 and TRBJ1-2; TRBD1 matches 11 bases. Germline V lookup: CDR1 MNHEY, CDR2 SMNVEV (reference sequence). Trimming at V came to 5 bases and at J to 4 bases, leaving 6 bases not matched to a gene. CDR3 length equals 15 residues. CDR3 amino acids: CASSPRDRGTYGYTF. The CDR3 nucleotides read TGTGCCAGCAGTCCCCGGGACAGGGGGACCTATGGCTACACCTTC.

The CDR3 sequence is CASSPRRDTQYF. The CDR3 DNA follows: TGTGCCAGCAGCCCGCGCAGAGATACGCAGTATTTT. This chain connects TRBV6-5 to TRBJ2-3; no definite D call. Germline V gene lookup returns CDR1 MNHEY and CDR2 SVGAGI. With 6 bases removed from V and 5 bases from J, the gap between germline ends came to 9 bases. The CDR3 extends over 12 amino acids.

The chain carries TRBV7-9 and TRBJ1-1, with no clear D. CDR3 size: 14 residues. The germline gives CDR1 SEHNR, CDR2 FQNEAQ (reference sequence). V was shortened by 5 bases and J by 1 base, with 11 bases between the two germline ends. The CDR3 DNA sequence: TGTGCCAGCAGCGGGCGGACGGAGAACACTGAAGCTTTCTTT. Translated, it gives CASSGRTENTEAFF.

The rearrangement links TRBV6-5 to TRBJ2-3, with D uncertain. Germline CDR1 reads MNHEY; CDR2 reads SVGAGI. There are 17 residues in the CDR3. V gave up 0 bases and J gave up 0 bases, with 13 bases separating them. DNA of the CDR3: TGTGCCAGCAGTTACTCGAAGGCTGTAGCTAGCACAGATACGCAGTATTTT. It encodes CASSYSKAVASTDTQYF.

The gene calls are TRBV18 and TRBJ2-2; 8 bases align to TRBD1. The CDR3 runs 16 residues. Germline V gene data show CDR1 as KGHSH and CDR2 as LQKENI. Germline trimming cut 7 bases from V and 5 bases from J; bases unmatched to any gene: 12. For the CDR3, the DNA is TGTGCCAGCTTCGTCTCCGGACAGGGAACAACCGGGGAGCTGTTTTTT. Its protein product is CASFVSGQGTTGELFF.

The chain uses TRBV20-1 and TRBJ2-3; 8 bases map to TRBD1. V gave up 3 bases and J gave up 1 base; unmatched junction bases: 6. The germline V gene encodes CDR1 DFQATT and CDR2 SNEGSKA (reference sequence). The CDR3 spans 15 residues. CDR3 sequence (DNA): TGCAGTGCTAGTAGACAGGGGCCGGGCACAGATACGCAGTATTTT. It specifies CSASRQGPGTDTQYF.

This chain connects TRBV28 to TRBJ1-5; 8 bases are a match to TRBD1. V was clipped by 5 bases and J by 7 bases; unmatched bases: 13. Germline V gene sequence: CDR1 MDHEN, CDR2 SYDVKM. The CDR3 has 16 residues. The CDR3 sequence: CASSLPRTGLGQPQHF. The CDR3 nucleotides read TGTGCCAGCAGTCTCCCTCGGACAGGGTTGGGCCAGCCCCAGCATTTT.

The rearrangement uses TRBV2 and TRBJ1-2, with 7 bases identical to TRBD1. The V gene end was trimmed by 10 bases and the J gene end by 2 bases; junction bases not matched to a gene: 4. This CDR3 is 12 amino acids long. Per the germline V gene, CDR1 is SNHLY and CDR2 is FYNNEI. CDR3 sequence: CAKATGNYGYTF. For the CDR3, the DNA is TGTGCCAAGGCGACAGGGAACTATGGCTACACCTTC.

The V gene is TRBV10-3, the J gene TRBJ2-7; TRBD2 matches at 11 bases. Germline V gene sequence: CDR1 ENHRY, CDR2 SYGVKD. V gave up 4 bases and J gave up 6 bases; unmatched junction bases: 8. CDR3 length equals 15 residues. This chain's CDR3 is CAISGVTSGEFEQYF. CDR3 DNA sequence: TGTGCCATCAGTGGCGTGACTAGCGGGGAGTTCGAGCAGTACTTC.

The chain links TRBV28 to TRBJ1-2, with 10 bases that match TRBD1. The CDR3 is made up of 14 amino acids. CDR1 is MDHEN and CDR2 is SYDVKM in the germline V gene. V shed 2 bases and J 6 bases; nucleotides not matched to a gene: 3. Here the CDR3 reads CASSLRGTGDGYTF. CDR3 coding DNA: TGTGCCAGCAGTTTAAGAGGGACAGGGGATGGCTACACCTTC.

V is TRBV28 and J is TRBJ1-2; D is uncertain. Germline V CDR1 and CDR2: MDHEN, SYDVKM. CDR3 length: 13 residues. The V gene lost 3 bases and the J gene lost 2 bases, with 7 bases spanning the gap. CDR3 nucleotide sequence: TGTGCCAGCAGTTTTCCGGGAAACTATGGCTACACCTTC. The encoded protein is CASSFPGNYGYTF.

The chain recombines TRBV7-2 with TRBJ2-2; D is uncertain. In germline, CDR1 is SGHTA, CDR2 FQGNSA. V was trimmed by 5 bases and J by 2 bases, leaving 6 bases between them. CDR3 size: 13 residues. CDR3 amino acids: CASSGFNTGELFF. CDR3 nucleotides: TGTGCCAGCAGCGGCTTTAACACCGGGGAGCTGTTTTTT.

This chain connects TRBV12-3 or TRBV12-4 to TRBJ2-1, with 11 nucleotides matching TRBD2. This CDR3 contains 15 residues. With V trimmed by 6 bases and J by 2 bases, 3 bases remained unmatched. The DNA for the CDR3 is TGTGCCAGCAGCTTTAGCGGGAGGGCCTACAATGAGCAGTTCTTC. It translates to CASSFSGRAYNEQFF.

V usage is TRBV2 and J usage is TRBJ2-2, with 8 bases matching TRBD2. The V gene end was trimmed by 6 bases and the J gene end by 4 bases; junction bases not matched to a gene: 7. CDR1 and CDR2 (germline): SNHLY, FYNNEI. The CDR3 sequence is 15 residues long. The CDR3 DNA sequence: TGTGCCAGCAGAGCGCGGGAGGCGGGCACCGGGGAGCTGTTTTTT. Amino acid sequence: CASRAREAGTGELFF.

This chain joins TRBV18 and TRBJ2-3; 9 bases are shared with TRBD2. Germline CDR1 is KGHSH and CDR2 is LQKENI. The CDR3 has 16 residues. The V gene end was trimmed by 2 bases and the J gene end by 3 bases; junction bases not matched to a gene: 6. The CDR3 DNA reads TGTGCCAGCTCACCATTCACCGGACTAGCGACAGATACGCAGTATTTT. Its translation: CASSPFTGLATDTQYF.

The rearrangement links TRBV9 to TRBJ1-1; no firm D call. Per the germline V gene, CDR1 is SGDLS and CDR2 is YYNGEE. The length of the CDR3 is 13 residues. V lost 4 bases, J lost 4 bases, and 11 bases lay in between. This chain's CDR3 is CASSTDHRTEAFF. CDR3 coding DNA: TGTGCCAGCAGCACCGACCACCGCACTGAAGCTTTCTTT.

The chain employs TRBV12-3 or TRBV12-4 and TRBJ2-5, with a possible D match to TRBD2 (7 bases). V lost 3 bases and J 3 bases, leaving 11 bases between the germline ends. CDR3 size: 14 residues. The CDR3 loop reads CASSFRGGEETQYF. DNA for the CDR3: TGTGCCAGCAGTTTCCGAGGGGGGGAAGAGACCCAGTACTTC.

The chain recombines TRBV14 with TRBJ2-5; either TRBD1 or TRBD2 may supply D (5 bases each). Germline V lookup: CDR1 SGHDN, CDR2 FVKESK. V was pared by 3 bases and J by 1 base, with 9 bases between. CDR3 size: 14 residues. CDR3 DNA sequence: TGTGCCAGCAGCCAGGGACCGCTCCAAGAGACCCAGTACTTC. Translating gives CASSQGPLQETQYF.

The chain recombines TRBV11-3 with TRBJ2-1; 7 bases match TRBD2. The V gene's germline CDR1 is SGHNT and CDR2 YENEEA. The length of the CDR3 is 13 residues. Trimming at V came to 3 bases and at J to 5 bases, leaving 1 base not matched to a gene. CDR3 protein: CASSFTSDNEQFF. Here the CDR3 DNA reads TGTGCCAGCAGCTTCACTAGCGACAATGAGCAGTTCTTC.

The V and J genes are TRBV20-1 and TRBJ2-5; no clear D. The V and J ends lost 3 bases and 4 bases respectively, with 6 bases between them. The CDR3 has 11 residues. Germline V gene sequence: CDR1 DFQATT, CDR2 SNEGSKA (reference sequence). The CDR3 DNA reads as TGCAGTGCTAGCCCCGGAGAGACCCAGTACTTC. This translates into CSASPGETQYF.

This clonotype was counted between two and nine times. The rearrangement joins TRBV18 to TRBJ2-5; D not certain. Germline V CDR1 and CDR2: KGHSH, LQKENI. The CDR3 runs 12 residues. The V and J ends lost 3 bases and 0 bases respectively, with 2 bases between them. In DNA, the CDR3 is TGTGCCAGCTCACCGGACCAAGAGACCCAGTACTTC. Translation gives CASSPDQETQYF.

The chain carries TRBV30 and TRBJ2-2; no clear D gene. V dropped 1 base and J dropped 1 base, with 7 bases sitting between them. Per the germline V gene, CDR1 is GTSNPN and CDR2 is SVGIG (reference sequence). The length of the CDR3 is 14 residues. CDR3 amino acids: CAWSGTRNTGELFF. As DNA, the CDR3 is TGTGCCTGGAGTGGGACCAGGAACACCGGGGAGCTGTTTTTT.

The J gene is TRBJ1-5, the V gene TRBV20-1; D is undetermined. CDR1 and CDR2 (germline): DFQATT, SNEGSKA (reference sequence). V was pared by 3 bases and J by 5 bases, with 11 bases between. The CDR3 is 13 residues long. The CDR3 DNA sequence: TGCAGTGCTAGCGGGGAGCGAGATCAGCCCCAGCATTTT. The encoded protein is CSASGERDQPQHF.

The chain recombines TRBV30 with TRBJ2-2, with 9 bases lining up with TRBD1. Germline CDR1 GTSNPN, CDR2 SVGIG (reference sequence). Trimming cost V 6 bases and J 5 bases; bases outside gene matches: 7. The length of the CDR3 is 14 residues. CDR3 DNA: TGTGCCTGTACCAGGGACAGGGTAACCGGGGAGCTGTTTTTT. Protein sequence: CACTRDRVTGELFF.

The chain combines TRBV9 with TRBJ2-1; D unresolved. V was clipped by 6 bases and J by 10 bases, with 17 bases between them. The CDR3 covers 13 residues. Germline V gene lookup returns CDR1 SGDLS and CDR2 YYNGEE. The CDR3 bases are TGTGCCAGCAATAACGGTGGCAGTGCGGAGCAGTTCTTC. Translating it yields CASNNGGSAEQFF.